These 12 T cell receptor beta chains share one sample of origin, sequenced in a study of T cell responses to AZD1222 COVID-19 vaccine. Data came from immunoSEQ multiplex PCR; TCRdb stores just in-frame clones and leaves some out. The sample holds under 150,000 clones, 87% seen once. The input for sequencing was peripheral blood, taken on day 0 of AZD1222 vaccination. The source of these receptors is an adult in good health.

This clone appeared a single time. In DNA form, the CDR3 reads TGTGCCAGCGCAGGGATGGGGACTGAAGCTTTCTTT. This gives the protein CASAGMGTEAFF. The V call is TRBV2, the J call TRBJ1-1, with TRBD1 as a possible D gene (5 bases). From germline, CDR1 is SNHLY and CDR2 FYNNEI. Deletions cut 8 bases from V and 5 bases from J, with 12 bases between. The CDR3 runs 12 residues.

The CDR3 here is CASNGQGRNSPLHF. The CDR3 coding sequence is TGTGCCAGCAATGGACAGGGACGGAATTCACCCCTCCACTTT. This chain links TRBV6-5 with TRBJ1-6; 8 bases align to TRBD1. V trimming: 7 bases; J trimming: 7 bases; junction bases outside the gene matches: 6. The CDR3 runs to 14 residues. CDR1 and CDR2 from the germline V gene are MNHEY and SVGAGI.

The V and J genes are TRBV13 and TRBJ1-6; no clear D gene. The CDR3 consists of 12 residues. Germline CDR1 and CDR2: PRHDT and FYEKMQ (reference sequence). V was shortened by 5 bases and J by 10 bases, with 9 bases between the two germline ends. As DNA, the CDR3 is TGTGCCAGCAGCAAGGGCGGATCACCCCTCCACTTT. This sequence encodes CASSKGGSPLHF.

The CDR3 DNA reads as TGTGCCAGCAGGAGGGAGGGCAGCGGGGAGCTGTTTTTT. Its translation is CASRREGSGELFF. The chain joins TRBV6-5 to TRBJ2-2; 7 bases align to TRBD2. This CDR3 has 13 residues. Trimming cost V 6 bases and J 7 bases; bases outside gene matches: 5. Germline V gene lookup returns CDR1 MNHEY and CDR2 SVGAGI.

This clone was counted a few times. The J gene is TRBJ1-3, the V gene TRBV3-1 (or the pseudogene TRBV3-2); unclear D gene. The length of the CDR3 is 15 residues. The germline CDR1 and CDR2 sequences are LGHDT and YNNKEL (reference sequence). V was pared by 5 bases and J by 0 bases, with 11 bases between. The CDR3 region has the DNA TGTGCCAGCAGCTTTGGACCGAACTCTGGAAACACCATATATTTT. It is translated as CASSFGPNSGNTIYF.

This clone was seen a few times. The CDR3 sequence: CASQEASSYNEQFF. CDR3 nucleotides: TGTGCCTCCCAGGAGGCGAGCTCCTACAATGAGCAGTTCTTC. The chain has TRBV19 and TRBJ2-1, with a tentative D call TRBD2 (5 bases). The CDR3 length is 14 residues. Germline V gene sequence: CDR1 LNHDA, CDR2 SQIVND (reference sequence). V lost 11 bases and J 0 bases, leaving 14 bases between the germline ends.

V is TRBV5-6 and J is TRBJ2-7, with 12 bases matching TRBD2. CDR1 is SGHDT, CDR2 YYEEEE, per germline. This CDR3 is built from 15 residues. The trim removed 0 bases at V and 4 bases at J, leaving 2 bases unmatched. Written as DNA, the CDR3 is TGTGCCAGCAGCTTGGTTCTAGCGGGGGGGTACGAGCAGTACTTC. This sequence encodes CASSLVLAGGYEQYF.

The J gene is TRBJ2-7, the V gene TRBV18; D not resolved. The ends were cut back, 2 bases at V and 4 bases at J, with 9 bases in the middle. The CDR3 loop spans 13 amino acids. Germline V gene lookup returns CDR1 KGHSH and CDR2 LQKENI. CDR3 bases: TGTGCCAGCTCACCAACGACTCTTTACGAGCAGTACTTC. Its translation is CASSPTTLYEQYF.

The rearrangement links TRBV7-2 to TRBJ2-2; D not certain. V was shortened by 5 bases and J by 0 bases, with 16 bases between the two germline ends. Germline V gene data show CDR1 as SGHTA and CDR2 as FQGNSA. CDR3 length: 17 residues. The CDR3 DNA sequence: TGTGCCAGCAGCCCTTCTTTTTTGCAGGCGAACACCGGGGAGCTGTTTTTT. Its protein product is CASSPSFLQANTGELFF.

This sequence joins TRBV5-6 and TRBJ1-2; 8 positions agree with TRBD1. The V gene end was trimmed by 4 bases and the J gene end by 7 bases; junction bases not matched to a gene: 12. The germline V gene has CDR1 SGHDT and CDR2 YYEEEE. CDR3 length: 15 amino acids. CDR3 region: CASSGSGTGISGYTF. DNA of the CDR3: TGTGCCAGCAGCGGTTCCGGGACAGGAATAAGTGGCTACACCTTC.

The chain joins TRBV12-3 or TRBV12-4 to TRBJ2-7; 9 bases line up with TRBD2. Germline trimming cut 3 bases from V and 6 bases from J; bases unmatched to any gene: 3. This CDR3 spans 13 amino acids. CDR3 DNA: TGTGCCAGCAGTTTTAGCGGGAGTCGCGAGCAGTACTTC. Translating gives CASSFSGSREQYF.

CDR3 sequence reads: CASSRLAGTYNEQFF. For the CDR3, the DNA is TGTGCCAGCAGCCGACTAGCGGGAACCTACAATGAGCAGTTCTTC. This chain connects TRBV11-2 to TRBJ2-1, with 11 bases that match TRBD2. Looked up from germline, CDR1 is SGHAT and CDR2 is FQNNGV. V trimming: 5 bases; J trimming: 2 bases; junction bases outside the gene matches: 2. This CDR3 region has 15 residues.